The TCR beta chain under discussion was sequenced for a study of cytomegalovirus exposure and HLA in healthy donors. This CDR3 has 12 amino acids. The ends were cut back, 5 bases at V and 5 bases at J, with 7 bases in the middle. The germline V gene has CDR1 SGHNT and CDR2 YENEEA. In the case of this clone: The antigen is unknown.

Findings and caveats of the study: With further analysis later on, most CMV-associated TCR beta chains appeared HLA-restricted.

The PCR made use of 60 Vbeta and 13 Jbeta primers. TCRdb keeps only in-frame clones here, not all; method: immunoSEQ multiplex PCR. The sample shows some 120,000 clones, roughly three quarters of them seen only once. The source material was PBMCs. The receptor was derived from a man aged 30-40 years in good health and CMV-seropositive. V usage is TRBV11-3 and J usage is TRBJ2-1; no clear D. The CDR3 DNA is TGTGCCAGCAGCCTCGTTGACAATGAGCAGTTCTTC. Protein product: CASSLVDNEQFF. Looking up the rest from reference TRBV11-3 and TRBJ2-1 gives the full variable domain: EAGVVQSPRYKIIEKKQPVAFWCNPISGHNTLYWYLQNLGQGPELLIRYENEEAVDDSQLPKDRFSAERLKGVDSTLKIQPAELGDSAVYLCASSLVDNEQFFGPGTRLTVL.